A selection of T cell receptor beta chains follows, all from one sample in a study of blood T cell repertoires in COVID-19. Libraries were prepared by immunoSEQ multiplex PCR; TCRdb keeps only in-frame clonotypes and omits some of them. The data hold about 76,000 clones, with 75% to 85% observed a single time. The sequenced sample consisted of peripheral blood. These receptors all stem from a human donor in a cohort sampled during active COVID-19. The CDR3 runs from the conserved cysteine through the conserved F or W. The D gene is left open where the match is weak. Part of the rows lack a size; the others show once, few, many or a class for expanded clones.

>TRBV19|NA|TRBJ2-1|NA
CASTRTVNNEQFF
TGTGCCAGTACTAGGACTGTCAACAATGAGCAGTTCTTC
>TRBV29-1|NA|TRBJ1-1|NA
CSVGGGVNTEAFF
TGCAGCGTTGGTGGGGGGGTGAACACTGAAGCTTTCTTT
>TRBV11-2|TRBD1|TRBJ1-5|few
CASSMDRGGNQPQHF
TGTGCCAGCAGCATGGACAGGGGAGGAAATCAGCCCCAGCATTTT
>TRBV4-1|NA|TRBJ1-3|NA
CASSQDPGSSGNTIYF
TGCGCCAGCAGCCAAGATCCGGGGAGCTCTGGAAACACCATATATTTT
>TRBV2|TRBD1|TRBJ1-2|NA
CASRPGQGTNYGYTF
TGTGCCAGTAGGCCGGGACAGGGGACCAACTATGGCTACACCTTC
>TRBV6-6|NA|TRBJ2-2|NA
CASRQRSPGELFF
TGTGCCAGCAGACAGAGATCGCCCGGGGAGCTGTTTTTT
>TRBV28|TRBD2|TRBJ2-1|NA
CASSQRGGKGEQFF
TGTGCCAGCAGTCAGCGGGGGGGCAAAGGTGAGCAGTTCTTC
>TRBV19|TRBD1|TRBJ1-6|NA
CASSISQGVHSSPLHF
TGTGCCAGTAGTATAAGTCAGGGGGTGCATAGCTCACCCCTCCACTTT
>TRBV3-1/TRBV3-2|NA|TRBJ2-3|once
CASTGTLLGRTQYF
TGTGCCAGCACCGGGACTCTATTGGGGAGAACGCAGTATTTT
>TRBV18|NA|TRBJ2-6|once
CASSPQGTGANVLTF
TGTGCCAGCTCACCACAGGGGACTGGGGCCAACGTCCTGACTTTC
>TRBV2|TRBD1|TRBJ1-2|NA
CASGRTGGVEGYTF
TGTGCCAGCGGAAGGACAGGGGGCGTGGAAGGCTACACCTTC
>TRBV7-9|NA|TRBJ1-1|once
CASTLSGGSRNTEAFF
TGTGCCAGCACCCTAAGTGGGGGCAGCCGTAACACTGAAGCTTTCTTT
>TRBV9|TRBD1|TRBJ2-7|few
CASSVGGTGTYEQYF
TGTGCCAGCAGCGTAGGGGGGACAGGGACCTACGAGCAGTACTTC
>TRBV6-5|NA|TRBJ2-7|NA
CASSRGGEQYF
TGTGCCAGCAGTCGGGGTGGCGAGCAGTACTTC
>TRBV6-5|TRBD1|TRBJ2-5|NA
CASRATGLAQETQYF
TGTGCCAGCAGGGCGACAGGGTTGGCTCAAGAGACCCAGTACTTC
>TRBV3-1/TRBV3-2|TRBD1|TRBJ1-6|NA
CASSQGRTGNSPLHF
TGTGCCAGCAGCCAAGGCCGGACAGGTAATTCACCCCTCCACTTT
>TRBV5-1|NA|TRBJ1-1|NA
CASSLRVNTEAFF
TGCGCCAGCAGCTTGCGGGTTAACACTGAAGCTTTCTTT